The T cell receptor (beta chain) described here comes from a study of shared clonotypes between healthy human individuals. CDR3 length: 15 residues. With 6 bases removed from V and 0 bases from J, the gap between germline ends came to 12 bases. The germline V gene encodes CDR1 GTSNPN and CDR2 SVGIG (reference sequence). In the case of this clone: Its matching antigen is unknown.

Measured with immunoSEQ multiplex PCR; TCRdb has only the in-frame clones, and not every one. The table has 2.3 million or so clones, 93% seen once; the top ten hold about 0.39%. Study observations and caveats: Compared with memory subsets, naive subsets generally had larger estimated richness.

The origin of this receptor is a man in his late teens or twenties in good health. Some clones in this sample may be carry-over from other donors' samples. Sequencing was performed on naive CD4+ T cells from PBMCs. Subset noted: CD45RA+ positively selected. The rearrangement joins TRBV30 to TRBJ2-6, with D tentatively TRBD2 (6 bases). CDR3 sequence: CACFWRDSGANVLTF. In DNA form, the CDR3 reads TGTGCCTGCTTTTGGCGGGACTCTGGGGCCAACGTCCTGACTTTC.